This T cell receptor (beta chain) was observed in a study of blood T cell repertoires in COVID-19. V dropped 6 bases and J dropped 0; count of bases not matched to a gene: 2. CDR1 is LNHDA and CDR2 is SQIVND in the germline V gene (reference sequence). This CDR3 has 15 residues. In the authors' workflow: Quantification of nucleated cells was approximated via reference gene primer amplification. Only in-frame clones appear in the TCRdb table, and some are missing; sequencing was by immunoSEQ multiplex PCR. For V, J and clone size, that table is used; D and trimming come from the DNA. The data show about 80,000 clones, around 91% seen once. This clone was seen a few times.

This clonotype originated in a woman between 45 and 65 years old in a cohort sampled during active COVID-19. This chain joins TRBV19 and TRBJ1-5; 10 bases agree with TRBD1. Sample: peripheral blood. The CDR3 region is CASRTGGLSNQPQHF. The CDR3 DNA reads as TGTGCCAGTAGGACAGGGGGCCTTAGCAATCAGCCCCAGCATTTT.